This T cell receptor beta chain was recovered during a study of T cells in Graves' hyperthyroidism and ophthalmopathy (dated by TCRdb to about 2019). Study-wide context: Peripheral blood samples were taken at initial diagnosis, before any treatment was given. The 100 or so discovery patients were randomly split 7:3 into training and test sets. Once sampling was done, hyperthyroidism patients were given methimazole at a starting dose of 30 mg daily, whereas ophthalmopathy patients were given high-dose intravenous methylprednisolone. In six Graves' hyperthyroidism patients, the study also compared T-cell repertoires from thyroid tissue with T-cell repertoires from blood. TCR V-J signatures able to tell the groups apart were searched for in a discovery cohort of around 95 patients, of whom around 42 had Graves' ophthalmopathy and 55 to 60 had stable Graves' hyperthyroidism. Prospective prediction of ophthalmopathy was tested in an independent validation cohort of under 20 hyperthyroidism patients and 15 to 17 patients who later progressed to ophthalmopathy. The paper reports TCR Vbeta CDR3 sequencing of some 140 peripheral blood samples: under 45 ophthalmopathy, about 75 hyperthyroidism and around 17 progressor patients.

Summary of the overall study and its limitations: Most expanded thyroid clonotypes (frequency above 0.001) were also detected in blood, a finding suggesting that blood repertoires may reflect thyroid immune responses. Ophthalmopathy was separated from stable hyperthyroidism by a 13 V-J signature model, with approximately 89% sensitivity and about 81% specificity obtained in cross-validation and 80%/75% obtained in testing. During validation, the model predicted progression to ophthalmopathy a median of approximately six months ahead of onset, with around 71% sensitivity and 72% to 85% specificity. Sample size was not statistically predetermined, and blinding of investigators to group allocation was not performed.

Ophthalmopathy patients had moderately to severely active disease, Clinical Activity Score of at least 3, NOSPECS grade of at least 4, and duration under 3 months. The study excluded patients with uncontrolled infections, other autoimmune diseases, pregnancy or lactation. Diagnoses were based on clinical symptoms, serum thyroxine and TRAb, thyroid ultrasound and orbital computed tomography. PBMCs were separated from approximately 10 ml of fresh peripheral blood using Ficoll-Paque density gradient centrifugation. Total RNA was extracted with Trizol reagent, and quality was checked on an Agilent 2100 Bioanalyzer. Amplification of TCR beta CDR3 regions was carried out from RNA transcripts. The first round of RT-PCR for the TCR CDR3 was performed with the HTBI primer set and the Qiagen OneStep RT-PCR kit. Libraries were constructed in a second round of multiplex PCR, after which size selection and purification were carried out. Sequencing of the libraries was done on an Illumina HiSeq2000 using paired-end 100 bp reads. Per the authors' processing: SOAPnuke was used to process the raw data, with reads discarded if the reads contained adapters or uncalled bases, had a mean Phred below 15, or lacked an exact constant-primer or identifier match. High-quality paired reads were merged using COPE v1.2.5, and each unique nucleotide sequence was defined as a clonotype. MiTCR v1.1 was used to align clonotypes to the IMGT TRBV, TRBD and TRBJ reference segments. The analysis was restricted to V-J combinations with a frequency above 0.0001, which together covered 99.2% of the repertoires. The TCS score was defined as F50 (clonal expansion) divided by E x V (chaos), with BLOSUM62-based TCRdist calculated between CDR3 peptides within each V-J. Welch's t-statistics and random forest reduced 500 to 550 V-J features to roughly 13, which were used in a naive Bayes classifier (R e1071). TCRdb reanalyzed the raw reads on its own, using fastp at Q25 for trimming and MiXCR for clone calling, and kept in-frame beta chains. Here each entry gathers all rows of one CDR3 protein and keeps the most common genes and DNA. TCRdb, not the original authors, processed these V and J calls. For this sample the table gives 500,000 or so distinct CDR3 sequences, of which more than 15% were detected only once. The ten top clones hold approximately 30% of the sample.

This clonotype was seen repeatedly, ten times or more. What antigen it recognizes has not been identified. Base qualities were left out, and no much larger clone turns up one base away. The TCR originated in a woman in her 30s with Graves' ophthalmopathy. Input material: blood.

The nucleotides read TGTGCCAGCAGCTCTAGTGCCGGGTCCTTCACCAATCAGCCCCAGCATTTT. Its protein reads: CASSSSAGSFTNQPQHF. In this chain, TRBV11-2 is recombined with TRBJ1-5; no D gene is confidently identified. CDR1 and CDR2, looked up from the germline V gene, are SGHAT and FQNNGV. V loses 4 bases of germline sequence and J loses 3 bases, and the interval between the two ends is 19 bases. Including cysteine and phenylalanine, the CDR3 has 17 amino acids. Just CDR3 DNA is preserved here, 51 bases in frame from base 1.